A selection of T cell receptor beta chains follows, all from one sample in a study of cytomegalovirus exposure and HLA in healthy donors. Clones were sequenced by immunoSEQ multiplex PCR, and TCRdb holds only the in-frame ones, with some missing. The sample lists some 130,000 clones; around 80% were seen once. Sequenced: PBMCs. The receptors here all came from a young man in good health and CMV-seronegative. Both conserved end residues are part of each CDR3. The D gene is left open where the match is weak. Clone size, where shown, is once, few, many, or a class for clones that have expanded.

D: NA
J: TRBJ2-5
V: TRBV28
size: NA
length: 14
DNA: TGTGCCAGCATAGGGCCGGGGAGGTTGGAGACCCAGTACTTC
CDR3: CASIGPGRLETQYF

D: NA
J: TRBJ1-2
V: TRBV30
size: NA
length: 14
DNA: TGTGCCTGGAGTGTAGATCCCCCAGGTTGGGGCTACACCTTC
CDR3: CAWSVDPPGWGYTF

D: NA
J: TRBJ1-2
V: TRBV6-5
size: NA
length: 13
DNA: TGTGCCAGCAGCTCTGGCCCATACTATGGCTACACCTTC
CDR3: CASSSGPYYGYTF

D: NA
J: TRBJ1-6
V: TRBV7-6
size: NA
length: 16
DNA: TGTGCCAGCAGCTTAGAGAGGTCGGCCACAAATTCACCCCTCCACTTT
CDR3: CASSLERSATNSPLHF

D: TRBD1
J: TRBJ1-1
V: TRBV5-1
size: NA
length: 17
DNA: TGCGCCAGCAGCTTGCCTGAGGGACAGCCGGGGAACACTGAAGCTTTCTTT
CDR3: CASSLPEGQPGNTEAFF

D: NA
J: TRBJ1-3
V: TRBV7-2
size: NA
length: 15
DNA: TGTGCCAGCAGCTTAGACAGGCTTTTAGGAAACACCATATATTTT
CDR3: CASSLDRLLGNTIYF

D: TRBD1
J: TRBJ1-5
V: TRBV6-5
size: few
length: 15
DNA: TGTGCCAGCAGTGTGGACAGGGGCCGCAATCAGCCCCAGCATTTT
CDR3: CASSVDRGRNQPQHF

D: NA
J: TRBJ2-6
V: TRBV5-1
size: NA
length: 16
DNA: TGCGCCAGCAGCTTCCCCGAGGGCTCTGGGGCCAACGTCCTGACTTTC
CDR3: CASSFPEGSGANVLTF

D: NA
J: TRBJ1-4
V: TRBV7-2
size: NA
length: 14
DNA: TGTGCCAGCAGCCAAAGGACAGCTAATGAAAAACTGTTTTTT
CDR3: CASSQRTANEKLFF

D: TRBD1
J: TRBJ1-2
V: TRBV28
size: NA
length: 14
DNA: TGTGCCAGCAGTGTGGGACAGGGGGCGGGTGGCTACACCTTC
CDR3: CASSVGQGAGGYTF

D: NA
J: TRBJ1-2
V: TRBV7-8
size: NA
length: 12
DNA: TGTGCCAGCAGTTCCCAGGGAGGCGGCTACACCTTC
CDR3: CASSSQGGGYTF

D: NA
J: TRBJ2-7
V: TRBV29-1
size: NA
length: 11
DNA: TGCAGCGTTGGAGGGGGATACGAGCAGTACTTC
CDR3: CSVGGGYEQYF

D: NA
J: TRBJ2-7
V: TRBV4-2
size: NA
length: 14
DNA: TGTGCCAGCAGCCAAATAACTACCTCCTACGAGCAGTACTTC
CDR3: CASSQITTSYEQYF

D: TRBD1
J: TRBJ1-1
V: TRBV9
size: medium-sized
length: 17
DNA: TGTGCCAGCAGCGCCGCCCGGAGACAGGGGAAGAGCACTGAAGCTTTCTTT
CDR3: CASSAARRQGKSTEAFF

D: TRBD2
J: TRBJ2-1
V: TRBV7-9
size: NA
length: 16
DNA: TGTGCCAGCAGCCCGAGACTAGCGGGTTTATACAATGAGCAGTTCTTC
CDR3: CASSPRLAGLYNEQFF

D: TRBD1
J: TRBJ2-4
V: TRBV7-9
size: NA
length: 12
DNA: TGTGCTGAGGGGGCAGCCAAAAACATTCAGTACTTC
CDR3: CAEGAAKNIQYF

D: NA
J: TRBJ1-1
V: TRBV2
size: once
length: 15
DNA: TGTGCCAGCAGTGAAGATATAGTTTTGAACACTGAAGCTTTCTTT
CDR3: CASSEDIVLNTEAFF